This TCR beta chain came from a study of blood T cell repertoires in COVID-19. Study details: The analysed material was cDNA or gDNA that came from T cells, B-cell-depleted T cells, or PBMCs.

Germline CDR1 is MDHEN and CDR2 is SYDVKM. This CDR3 has 16 amino acids. With V trimmed by 5 bases and J by 10 bases, 12 bases remained unmatched. Data came from immunoSEQ multiplex PCR; TCRdb stores just in-frame clones and leaves some out. This table has some 320,000 clones, roughly 85% appearing once. Individuals in the exposed group had encountered a COVID-19 case within 2 weeks preceding study entry. The chain is built from TRBV28 and TRBJ1-6; 9 bases match TRBD1. This TCR came from a woman aged 25 to 45 who had been exposed to COVID-19. Sequenced material: PBMCs or T cells enriched from blood (not recorded which). The CDR3 region is CASSHPGQGRRSPLHF. The CDR3, as DNA: TGTGCCAGCAGTCACCCGGGACAGGGTCGCCGATCACCCCTCCACTTT.